This TCR beta chain was identified during a study of PD-L1 blockade in urothelial cancer (dated by TCRdb to the late 2010s). For the study in its entirety: All patients started therapy at some point between 2014 and 2016 and received atezolizumab 1,200 mg intravenously every 3 weeks. About 90% of the 29 patients were identified as males with urothelial cancer of bladder origin, and a prior smoking history was reported by 18 of 29 patients. An ECOG performance status of 0 or 1 was recorded for the patients, and 0 to 3 prior chemotherapy regimens had been received by the patients. Blood samples were analyzed at 3 weeks after treatment start (second dose) and at 6 weeks after treatment start. Blood samples yielded a median of around 150,000 T cells and around 83,000 unique TCRs, with median clonality roughly 0.085. The study, an exploratory multi-omic analysis, examined somatic, immune and clinical correlates of response to PD-L1 blockade with atezolizumab in urothelial cancer. TCR sequencing covered pretreatment tumor samples and matched, serially collected peripheral blood taken before and after atezolizumab treatment. Durable clinical benefit was defined as progression-free survival longer than 6 months, and TCR features were also tested against progression-free and overall survival. In the same patients who had TCR sequencing, pretreatment tumors also underwent whole exome sequencing and RNA sequencing. Roughly 9 patients reached durable clinical benefit, while 15 to 25 patients did not. Pretreatment blood TCR-seq was available for about 28 patients, at least one posttreatment blood collection was obtained for around 25 patients, and tumor TCR-seq was available for around 25 patients.

Reading the label with the study, this specimen's time point is: pretreatment peripheral blood. The cohort included 25 to 35 patients with locally advanced or metastatic urothelial carcinoma who were treated at Memorial Sloan Kettering on a trial protocol. Peripheral blood mononuclear cells were collected from each patient pretreatment and during treatment, giving between 1 and 8 total time points per patient. The Qiagen DNeasy Blood extraction kit was used to purify genomic DNA from total PBMCs and tumor samples. PBMCs were collected pretreatment and during treatment and were isolated and stored as previously described. What the study reported, not specific to this receptor: Improved progression-free and overall survival was associated with having pretreatment peripheral blood TCR clonality below the median. Greater expansion of tumor-associated TCR clones in peripheral blood 3 weeks after the start of treatment was observed in patients with durable benefit (n ≈ 22, p = 0.022). Because the sample size was small (n ≈ 27) and many exploratory analyses were performed, the results are intended to be hypothesis-generating.

A note on this clone: Its antigen remains undetermined. No qualities accompany the bases; no much larger clone lies one base away.

Synthetic TCR analog templates were spiked into each PCR to estimate absolute template abundance from read counts. The immunoSEQ assay used bias-controlled V and J gene primers to amplify TCRbeta CDR3 regions from genomic DNA. Sequencing of rearranged TCRbeta segments was performed at approximately 20X coverage. The paper's processing steps were these. Sequencing errors were corrected by clustering, and CDR3s were annotated against IMGT so that V, D and J genes could be assigned. Only productive TCRbeta rearrangements were used in downstream analyses, excluding out-of-frame or stop-codon sequences. Clonality was computed as one minus Shannon entropy normalized by the log of the number of unique productive sequences. Fisher's exact test with Benjamini-Hochberg correction, using a cutoff of adjusted p below 0.01, was how clones that differed between time points or between blood and tumor were identified. What TCRdb holds here is the immuneACCESS table cut down to in-frame rearrangements. Part of the clones is not present; checked against another copy, under half of the missing clones reflect an unresolved V gene, and the others are unexplained. V, J and clone size derive from that table, while D and trimming were established from the DNA sequence. The sample table holds about 93,000 clones, of which around 90% were seen once. 1.5% to 2% of the sample is taken by the ten largest.

CDR1 and CDR2 were assigned from the germline V gene as SGDLS and YYNGEE. At the junction V is shortened by 2 bases and J by 13 bases; bases outside the gene matches: 16. Reading from cysteine to phenylalanine, the CDR3 counts 15 amino acids. Only CDR3 DNA remains: 45 bases, in frame from the first base. The input for sequencing was PBMCs, taken around atezolizumab (anti-PD-L1) treatment. This clonotype was obtained from a man aged 55 to 70 with urothelial cancer. The chain uses TRBV9 and TRBJ2-7; TRBD2 matches 9 bases in the middle. CDR3 protein: CASSVEAGGVYEPYF. The sequence in DNA is TGTGCCAGCAGCGTGGAAGCGGGGGGCGTCTACGAGCCCTACTTC.